The present T cell receptor beta chain was sequenced within a study of OX40 agonist ivuxolimab in advanced cancers. In the study overall: Ivuxolimab, which targeted the costimulatory receptor OX40 (CD134), was an agonistic, fully human IgG2 monoclonal antibody. Intravenous ivuxolimab was administered to patients every 2 weeks at six dose levels: 0.01, 0.1, 0.3, 1.5, 3 and 10 mg/kg. The purpose of peripheral TCRbeta sequencing was to test whether ivuxolimab changed TCR sequence diversity and led to clonal T-cell expansion. In the dose-escalation cohort, 82.7% of patients were male, and the mean age was approximately 64 years, with a range of 23 to 79. Of the approximately 50 patients in dose escalation, 19 had hepatocellular carcinoma, roughly 15 had melanoma, 9 had renal cell carcinoma and 9 had head and neck cancer. The paper covers the monotherapy dose-escalation part of the phase I ivuxolimab trial, which included N of about 50 patients. Partial responses occurred in three dose-escalation patients: two with cutaneous melanoma and one with hepatocellular carcinoma. Patients were allowed to have had prior anti-PD-1, anti-PD-L1 or anti-CTLA-4 therapy, and more than 30% of the dose-escalation patients had previously received checkpoint inhibitors.

Patients with autoimmune disease history or receiving systemic immunosuppression were excluded from the trial. Peripheral blood for TCR sequencing was collected from all dose cohorts at baseline, on cycle 4 day 1, and on cycle 7 day 1. Samples came from an open-label, multicenter, first-in-human phase I dose-escalation trial of ivuxolimab. Adults with locally advanced or metastatic melanoma, renal cell carcinoma, hepatocellular carcinoma or head and neck squamous cell carcinoma were enrolled in the trial. CD4+ and CD8+ T cells were sorted separately from peripheral blood before TCR sequencing. Genomic DNA was extracted from sorted cells for sequencing of the TCRbeta CDR3 region. The immunoSEQ Assay was used for sequencing of TCRbeta CDR3 regions. Held by TCRdb, this immuneACCESS table contains in-frame sequences only and omits some clones. Under half of the omission traces to an unresolved V gene where checked; the cause of the rest is unknown. The sample table contains around 86,000 clones; only one count was recorded for about 93% of them. Roughly an eighth of the sample lies in the top ten.

The CDR3 starts with the cysteine, ends with the phenylalanine, and has 15 residues. Here the CDR3 DNA is all that survives: 45 bases in frame from base 1. CDR1 and CDR2 were assigned from the germline V gene (reference sequence) as MNHEY and SMNVEV. V is shortened by 5 bases, J by 0 bases, and the region joining them spans 11 bases. Beyond this particular receptor, the publication reports: At doses of 0.1 to 3.0 mg/kg, clonal expansion of both CD4+ and CD8+ blood T cells was observed from baseline to week 6. Low levels of normalized T-cell clonal expansion were also shown by some nonresponding patients. The antigen specificity of the clonally expanded peripheral T cells was not determined. After ivuxolimab, expanded clones were on average more numerous among CD8+ T cells than among CD4+ T cells. In the 0.1-3.0 mg/kg groups, partial responders were among the patients with the lowest normalized peripheral clonal expansion, particularly in CD8+ T cells.

This clone came up a few times. Its antigen is unknown. No base quality values were provided; no much bigger clone lies one nucleotide off. Recombination linked TRBV27 to TRBJ2-1, with the D gene too uncertain to name. This sample comprised CD4+ or CD8+ T cells sorted from blood, obtained in a trial of the OX40 agonist ivuxolimab. The receptor's source is an adult with an advanced solid tumor such as melanoma, head and neck, liver or kidney cancer. This receptor has the CDR3 CASSLPYSSYNEQFF. The bases are TGTGCCAGCAGTCTCCCTTACAGCTCCTACAATGAGCAGTTCTTC.